These 12 T cell receptor beta chains originate from one sample sequenced in a study of T cell responses to AZD1222 COVID-19 vaccine. The repertoire was sequenced with immunoSEQ multiplex PCR; TCRdb's copy has only in-frame clones and lacks some. The data show roughly 120,000 clones, around nine tenths seen once. The source was peripheral blood, collected 28 days after the second dose of the MenACWY control vaccine. The receptors originated from an adult who received the MenACWY meningococcal vaccine as a control.

The gene calls are TRBV18 and TRBJ1-4; D is undetermined. The CDR3 is 14 residues long. Trimming pared 5 bases from V and 1 base from J, leaving 8 bases between. The germline V gene encodes CDR1 KGHSH and CDR2 LQKENI. The CDR3: CASSKQGTNEKLFF. The DNA of the CDR3 is TGTGCCAGCTCAAAACAAGGAACTAATGAAAAACTGTTTTTT.

This chain uses TRBV6-2 or TRBV6-3 with TRBJ1-1; 7 nucleotides align to TRBD1. CDR3 length: 17 amino acids. The germline gives CDR1 MNHEY, CDR2 SVGEGT. V shed 6 bases, J shed 2 bases, and the junction held 15 bases outside the gene matches. The CDR3 reads CASSPRTGGYYNTEAFF. The CDR3 DNA follows: TGTGCCAGCAGCCCACGGACAGGTGGGTACTACAACACTGAAGCTTTCTTT.

This clone is a singleton in its sample. The chain uses TRBV19 and TRBJ1-1; D might be TRBD1 (6 bases). The CDR3 runs to 14 residues. V dropped 4 bases and J dropped 4 bases, with 13 bases sitting between them. Per germline, CDR1 LNHDA and CDR2 SQIVND (reference sequence). The CDR3 DNA reads as TGTGCCAGTAGTACCAACAGGGTTTCCACTGAAGCTTTCTTT. This gives the protein CASSTNRVSTEAFF.

The chain recombines TRBV19 with TRBJ1-2; D gene ambiguous. Trimming pared 4 bases from V and 5 bases from J, leaving 20 bases between. The CDR3 contains 16 residues. Germline-derived CDR1 and CDR2 are LNHDA and SQIVND (reference sequence). The CDR3 DNA is TGTGCCAGTAGTACCCGCTCGGGCCGATCGACATATGGCTACACCTTC. Its protein is CASSTRSGRSTYGYTF.

The genes are TRBV27 and TRBJ1-1, with 7 bases identical to TRBD1. The germline gives CDR1 MNHEY, CDR2 SMNVEV (reference sequence). The CDR3 has 16 amino acids. J gave up 2 bases and V 7 bases, and 13 bases lay outside the gene matches. The CDR3 coding sequence is TGTGCCAGCAAGGGACAGAGTTCTGATCAAAACACTGAAGCTTTCTTT. Translating it yields CASKGQSSDQNTEAFF.

This chain joins TRBV4-1 and TRBJ2-2; TRBD1 matches at 8 bases. The CDR3 sequence is 16 residues long. In germline, CDR1 is MGHRA, CDR2 YSYEKL. The junction had 15 bases not matched to a gene; V was cut back by 10 bases and J by 5 bases. DNA for the CDR3: TGCGCCACCAAAGAGACAGGGGCAGGGTTAACCGGGGAGCTGTTTTTT. This codes for CATKETGAGLTGELFF.

The chain uses TRBV4-1 and TRBJ2-3; TRBD2 agrees at 10 bases. V gave up 3 bases and J gave up 4 bases; unmatched junction bases: 10. Germline CDR1 reads MGHRA; CDR2 reads YSYEKL. The CDR3 is 17 amino acids. The CDR3 loop reads CASSHPLAGESADTQYF. The DNA of the CDR3 is TGCGCCAGCAGCCACCCTCTAGCGGGAGAGAGCGCAGATACGCAGTATTTT.

The J gene is TRBJ1-5, the V gene TRBV6-5; TRBD1 might be the D (6 bases). V gave up 1 base and J gave up 5 bases, with 15 bases separating them. The germline CDR1 and CDR2 sequences are MNHEY and SVGAGI. The CDR3 totals 16 residues. The CDR3 is CASSYLTGHPDQPQHF. CDR3 nucleotide sequence: TGTGCCAGCAGTTACTTGACAGGCCATCCCGATCAGCCCCAGCATTTT.

The V gene is TRBV4-3, the J gene TRBJ2-1; 7 bases are shared with TRBD2. Germline values: CDR1 LGHNA, CDR2 YSLEER. The V gene end was trimmed by 4 bases and the J gene end by 0 bases; junction bases not matched to a gene: 9. The CDR3 covers 17 residues. The CDR3 spells CASSPRISSGSYNEQFF. The CDR3, as DNA: TGCGCCAGCAGCCCCAGGATATCTAGCGGCTCCTACAATGAGCAGTTCTTC.

The table lists this clone with a count of one. The chain recombines TRBV18 with TRBJ2-1; 12 bases line up with TRBD2. The trim removed 3 bases at V and 8 bases at J, leaving 14 bases unmatched. This CDR3 comprises 18 residues. Germline V gene lookup returns CDR1 KGHSH and CDR2 LQKENI. CDR3 nucleotides: TGTGCCAGCTCACCTGTCTTGGCTAGCGGGGGGGCAATGTATGAGCAGTTCTTC. Translated, it gives CASSPVLASGGAMYEQFF.

V and J are TRBV3-1 (or the pseudogene TRBV3-2) and TRBJ2-1; 9 bases fit TRBD2. Germline V gene lookup returns CDR1 LGHDT and CDR2 YNNKEL (reference sequence). V shed 2 bases and J 5 bases; nucleotides not matched to a gene: 10. This CDR3 is 17 amino acids long. CDR3 protein: CASSQRGPSGVNNEQFF. In DNA, the CDR3 is TGTGCCAGCAGCCAAAGGGGACCTAGCGGGGTCAACAATGAGCAGTTCTTC.

This chain joins TRBV28 and TRBJ2-3; D possibly corresponds to TRBD2 (6 bases). CDR1 and CDR2 from the germline V gene are MDHEN and SYDVKM. CDR3 length: 17 amino acids. V was clipped by 10 bases and J by 4 bases, with 27 bases between them. The CDR3 region is CATSPWGRGVVSDTQYF. In DNA, the CDR3 is TGTGCCACCTCACCTTGGGGTCGCGGGGTCGTCTCAGATACGCAGTATTTT.